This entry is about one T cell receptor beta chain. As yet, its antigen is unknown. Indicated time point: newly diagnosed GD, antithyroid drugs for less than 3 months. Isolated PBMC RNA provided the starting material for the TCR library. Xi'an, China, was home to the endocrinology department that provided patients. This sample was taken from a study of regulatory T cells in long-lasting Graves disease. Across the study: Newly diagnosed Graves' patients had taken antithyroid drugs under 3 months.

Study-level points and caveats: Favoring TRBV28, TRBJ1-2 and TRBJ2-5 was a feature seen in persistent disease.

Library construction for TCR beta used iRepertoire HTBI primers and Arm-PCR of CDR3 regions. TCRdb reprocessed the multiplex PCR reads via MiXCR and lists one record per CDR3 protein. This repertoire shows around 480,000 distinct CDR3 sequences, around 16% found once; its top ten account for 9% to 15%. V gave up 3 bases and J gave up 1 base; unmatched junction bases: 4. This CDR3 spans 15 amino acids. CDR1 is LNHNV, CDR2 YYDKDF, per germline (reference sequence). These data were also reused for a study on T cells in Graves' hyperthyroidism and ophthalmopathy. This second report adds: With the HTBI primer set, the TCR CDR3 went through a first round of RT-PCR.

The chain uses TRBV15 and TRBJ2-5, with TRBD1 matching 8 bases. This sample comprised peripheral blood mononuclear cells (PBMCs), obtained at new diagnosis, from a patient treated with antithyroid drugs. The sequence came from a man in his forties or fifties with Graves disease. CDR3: CATSRSQGAQETQYF. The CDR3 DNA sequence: TGTGCCACCAGCAGGTCCCAGGGGGCCCAAGAGACCCAGTACTTC.